This T cell receptor (beta chain) was captured in a study of blood T cell repertoires in COVID-19. This clone was counted between two and nine times. In the source study's methods: Nucleated cell counts were estimated from reference gene primer amplification. Assay used: immunoSEQ multiplex PCR; TCRdb lists only in-frame clones, some missing. V and J calls and clone size are those listed in that table; D and trimming were worked out from the DNA. Found here are under 250,000 clones, around 82% of them singletons; the top ten hold around 8.1%. This CDR3 spans 15 amino acids. Germline V CDR1 and CDR2: MNHNY, SVGAGI (reference sequence). The trim removed 7 bases at V and 5 bases at J, leaving 11 bases unmatched.

Sequenced sample: peripheral blood. The chain combines TRBV6-6 with TRBJ1-5; 7 nucleotides agree with TRBD1. This clonotype originated in a man aged 35 to 55 with active or convalescent COVID-19. DNA for the CDR3: TGTGCCAGCACCCTACAGGGGAAAGGGGATCAGCCCCAGCATTTT. Its protein is CASTLQGKGDQPQHF.